This T cell receptor beta chain was recovered during a study of blood T cell repertoires in COVID-19. Turning to the study itself: The study drew acute and convalescent COVID-19 samples from the United States, Italy and Spain. The analysed material was cDNA or gDNA that came from T cells, B-cell-depleted T cells, or PBMCs.

Germline V gene sequence: CDR1 SGHVS, CDR2 FNYEAQ. The CDR3 covers 18 residues. V lost 2 bases to trimming and J lost 0 bases; unmatched junction nucleotides: 12. Original handling: Cell counts per sample came from amplifying reference gene primers. TCRdb's copy holds only in-frame clones and misses some; the assay was immunoSEQ multiplex PCR. V, J and clone size are taken as reported in that table, and D and trimming were inferred from the DNA itself. The sample lists tens of thousands of clones, 80% to 90% occurring once. The specimen was peripheral blood. The rearrangement joins TRBV7-6 to TRBJ2-5; 7 positions match TRBD1. The origin of this receptor is a woman aged 70-85 years with acute or convalescent COVID-19. Here the CDR3 DNA reads TGTGCCAGCAGCTTATTCCCCCGGGACAGCAGACACCAAGAGACCCAGTACTTC. Its translation: CASSLFPRDSRHQETQYF.